Below are 27 T cell receptor beta chains sequenced from a single sample in a study of blood T cell repertoires in COVID-19. The repertoire was sequenced with immunoSEQ multiplex PCR; TCRdb's copy has only in-frame clones and lacks some. The sample contains some 120,000 clones, roughly four fifths of which appear only once. The sequencing input was peripheral blood. All receptors come from a human donor in a cohort sampled during active COVID-19.

The chain joins TRBV18 to TRBJ2-3; maybe TRBD2 (5 bases). The V gene lost 2 bases and the J gene lost 6 bases, with 12 bases spanning the gap. CDR1 and CDR2 (germline): KGHSH, LQKENI. The CDR3 totals 14 residues. The CDR3 here is CASSPTSNVDTQYF. CDR3 nucleotide sequence: TGTGCCAGCTCACCAACTAGTAATGTCGATACGCAGTATTTT.

The chain carries TRBV7-9 and TRBJ2-3; D perhaps matches TRBD1 (7 bases). The CDR3 runs 17 residues. The germline V gene has CDR1 SEHNR and CDR2 FQNEAQ (reference sequence). The V gene lost 2 bases and the J gene lost 1 base, with 16 bases spanning the gap. CDR3: CASSLRVDREGTDTQYF. CDR3 bases: TGTGCCAGCAGCTTACGAGTCGACAGGGAGGGCACAGATACGCAGTATTTT.

The genes are TRBV18 and TRBJ1-5; 9 positions match TRBD1. V dropped 2 bases and J dropped 9; count of bases not matched to a gene: 5. The germline V gene has CDR1 KGHSH and CDR2 LQKENI. The CDR3 has 14 residues. The CDR3 DNA sequence: TGTGCCAGCTCACCAAGACAGGGGGAGAGGCCCCAGCATTTT. It codes for CASSPRQGERPQHF.

The V and J genes are TRBV5-6 and TRBJ2-7, with 7 bases matching TRBD1. The CDR3 spans 14 residues. The germline V gene encodes CDR1 SGHDT and CDR2 YYEEEE. The V segment lost 2 bases and the J segment 1 base; nucleotides outside the gene matches: 3. Written as DNA, the CDR3 is TGTGCCAGCAGCTTCGGGACAGATTCCTACGAGCAGTACTTC. This encodes CASSFGTDSYEQYF.

V usage is TRBV3-1 (or the pseudogene TRBV3-2) and J usage is TRBJ2-7; the D gene is possibly TRBD2 (6 bases). V was cut by 5 bases and J by 0 bases, with 14 bases left in between. Germline loops: CDR1 LGHDT, CDR2 YNNKEL (reference sequence). The CDR3 extends over 15 amino acids. In nucleotides, the CDR3 is TGTGCCAGCAGCTCCCGTGGGGGGAGCTCCTACGAGCAGTACTTC. Its translation: CASSSRGGSSYEQYF.

The genes are TRBV7-8 and TRBJ2-7; the match to TRBD2 covers 10 bases. The CDR3 spans 14 residues. After removal of 2 bases from V and 3 bases from J, the junction contained 1 base not matched to a gene. The V gene's germline CDR1 is SGHVS and CDR2 FQNEAQ. The CDR3 reads CASSLLAGDYEQYF. The CDR3 coding sequence is TGTGCCAGCAGCTTACTAGCGGGGGACTACGAGCAGTACTTC.

The chain is built from TRBV18 and TRBJ2-7, with D perhaps matching TRBD2 (5 bases). This CDR3 has 15 residues. The V gene lost 5 bases and the J gene lost 3 bases, with 17 bases spanning the gap. CDR1 and CDR2 (germline): KGHSH, LQKENI. The CDR3 reads CASSGQSSGSYEQYF. In DNA, the CDR3 is TGTGCCAGCTCAGGTCAGTCAAGCGGAAGCTACGAGCAGTACTTC.

V is TRBV5-4 and J is TRBJ1-6; D unclear. The CDR3 has 14 amino acids. Trimming left V 4 bases short and J 5 bases short, with 10 bases between. Germline V gene lookup returns CDR1 SGHNT and CDR2 YYREEE (reference sequence). In nucleotides, the CDR3 is TGTGCCAGCAGCCGGGAACAGAATAATTCACCCCTCCACTTT. This encodes CASSREQNNSPLHF.

The V and J genes are TRBV7-2 and TRBJ2-7; 8 bases fit TRBD2. V gave up 4 bases and J gave up 0 bases; unmatched junction bases: 5. The CDR3 sequence is 15 residues long. Germline V gene data show CDR1 as SGHTA and CDR2 as FQGNSA. The CDR3 loop is CASSSESGSSYEQYF. In nucleotides, the CDR3 is TGTGCCAGCAGCTCAGAAAGCGGGAGCTCCTACGAGCAGTACTTC.

This clone was observed a single time. The chain links TRBV28 to TRBJ1-1, with TRBD1 matching over 7 bases. There are 15 residues in the CDR3. The trim removed 6 bases at V and 8 bases at J, leaving 15 bases unmatched. Germline assignment: CDR1 MDHEN and CDR2 SYDVKM. In DNA, the CDR3 is TGTGCCAGCAGCCGAGGGACAGCGGCAAGAATAGAAGCTTTCTTT. The encoded protein is CASSRGTAARIEAFF.

This sequence joins TRBV28 and TRBJ1-6; no reliable D call. Germline V gene data show CDR1 as MDHEN and CDR2 as SYDVKM. The V end lost 2 bases, the J end lost 8 bases, and 10 bases lay between the germline ends. The CDR3 is 14 amino acids. The CDR3 spells CASSLGRADSPLHF. CDR3 DNA: TGTGCCAGCAGTTTAGGGAGGGCGGATTCACCCCTCCACTTT.

The rearrangement uses TRBV18 and TRBJ2-2; TRBD1 agrees at 9 bases. Germline V gene data show CDR1 as KGHSH and CDR2 as LQKENI. The CDR3 runs to 14 residues. The ends lost 3 bases at V and 7 bases at J; junction bases unmatched: 3. The DNA of the CDR3 is TGTGCCAGCTCACCGGGACAGGGCGTCGGGGAGCTGTTTTTT. This sequence encodes CASSPGQGVGELFF.

A few counts support this clone. J is TRBJ1-1 and V is TRBV7-9; 7 nucleotides line up with TRBD1. CDR1 is SEHNR, CDR2 FQNEAQ, per germline (reference sequence). Trimming took 1 base from V and 7 from J; bases not matched to a gene: 3. There are 13 residues in the CDR3. CDR3 residues: CASSLVRGHEAFF. In DNA form, the CDR3 reads TGTGCCAGCAGCTTAGTAAGGGGGCATGAAGCTTTCTTT. The full variable domain, rest sourced from reference TRBV7-9 and TRBJ1-1, is DTGVSQNPRHKITKRGQNVTFRCDPISEHNRLYWYRQTLGQGPEFLTYFQNEAQLEKSRLLSDRFSAERPKGSFSTLEIQRTEQGDSAMYLCASSLVRGHEAFFGQGTRLTVV.

The rearrangement uses TRBV7-2 and TRBJ1-1; TRBD1 is a possible D gene (6 bases). Germline lookup yields CDR1 SGHTA and CDR2 FQGNSA. The CDR3 has 18 residues. Trimming removed 8 bases at V and 3 bases at J, with 28 bases between. The CDR3 sequence: CASRFRAGVIEKDTEAFF. CDR3 nucleotides: TGTGCCAGCCGATTTAGGGCAGGGGTGATAGAAAAGGACACTGAAGCTTTCTTT.

This clone was seen a few times. This chain connects TRBV29-1 to TRBJ1-2; D gene uncertain. CDR3 length: 11 amino acids. The V end lost 0 bases, the J end lost 14 bases, and 13 bases lay between the germline ends. Germline-derived CDR1 and CDR2 are SQVTM and ANQGSEA. The CDR3 region is CSVEEATLRTF. DNA for the CDR3: TGCAGCGTTGAAGAGGCTACCCTGAGGACCTTC.

A note on this clone: The germline gene is not matched at one end of the junction; a read error may be the cause. The rearrangement uses TRBV6-5 and TRBJ1-1; TRBD1 might be the D (5 bases). The CDR3 spans 16 residues. In germline, CDR1 is MNHEY, CDR2 SVGAGI. In nucleotides, the CDR3 is TGTGCCAGCAGTTCAACCGCGGTTGGGGGGAACGCTGAAGCTTTCTTT. Its translation: CASSSTAVGGNAEAFF.

This clone was observed a few times. The chain carries TRBV7-2 and TRBJ1-5; D is possibly TRBD1 (6 bases). The germline V and J ends were trimmed by 5 bases and 5 bases, with 13 bases remaining between them. The CDR3 length is 14 residues. Germline loops: CDR1 SGHTA, CDR2 FQGNSA. CDR3 region: CASSPYRDDQPQHF. CDR3 DNA: TGTGCCAGCAGCCCCTACAGGGATGATCAGCCCCAGCATTTT.

The rearrangement joins TRBV4-3 to TRBJ1-2, with TRBD1 matching 7 bases. J gave up 4 bases and V 0 bases, and 2 bases lay outside the gene matches. The CDR3 has 14 residues. Germline V gene sequence: CDR1 LGHNA, CDR2 YSLEER. The CDR3 bases are TGCGCCAGCAGCCAAGAGGCAGGGGGCTATGGCTACACCTTC. Its translation is CASSQEAGGYGYTF.

This chain uses TRBV19 with TRBJ1-1; D unclear. V was cut by 6 bases and J by 1 base, with 3 bases left in between. Germline CDR1 and CDR2: LNHDA and SQIVND (reference sequence). This CDR3 region has 11 residues. This CDR3 is CASRRNTEAFF. CDR3 DNA sequence: TGTGCCAGTAGGCGGAACACTGAAGCTTTCTTT.

V usage is TRBV30 and J usage is TRBJ1-5, with D tentatively TRBD1 (5 bases). Trimming removed 0 bases from V and 4 bases from J, with 10 bases in between. The CDR3 spans 14 residues. The germline V gene encodes CDR1 GTSNPN and CDR2 SVGIG (reference sequence). The CDR3 spells CAWSVGDSNQPQHF. The CDR3 DNA reads as TGTGCCTGGAGTGTAGGTGACAGTAATCAGCCCCAGCATTTT.

CDR3 region: CASSFWGRQPQHF. In nucleotides, the CDR3 is TGTGCCAGCAGTTTCTGGGGGCGGCAGCCCCAGCATTTT. The V and J genes are TRBV6-5 and TRBJ1-5; D may be TRBD1 (6 bases). Trimming took off 4 bases at V and 7 bases at J, with 11 bases between the two ends. This CDR3 has 13 amino acids. The V gene's germline CDR1 is MNHEY and CDR2 SVGAGI.

This clone was seen once. The chain employs TRBV5-3 and TRBJ1-1; D is unresolved. TRBV5-3 is given ORF status, its function remaining uncertain. The CDR3 loop spans 15 amino acids. Trimming took 4 bases from V and 8 from J, leaving 21 bases between them. The CDR3 nucleotides read TGTGCCAGAAGCCCCGGAAGGACCGGGAAGGAGGAAGCTTTCTTT. This translates into CARSPGRTGKEEAFF.

This clone has a handful of counts. The chain recombines TRBV29-1 with TRBJ2-1; 7 positions agree with TRBD2. V lost 1 base and J lost 6; bases outside the gene matches: 6. This CDR3 is built from 14 residues. CDR1 SQVTM and CDR2 ANQGSEA come from the germline V gene. The CDR3 loop is CSVEVAGAFNEQFF. The CDR3 DNA reads as TGCAGCGTTGAAGTTGCGGGAGCCTTCAATGAGCAGTTCTTC.

The genes are TRBV6-1 and TRBJ2-1; TRBD2 matches at 15 bases. CDR3 size: 19 residues. The ends lost 4 bases at V and 3 bases at J; junction bases unmatched: 10. The germline V gene encodes CDR1 MNHNS and CDR2 SASEGT. As DNA, the CDR3 is TGTGCCAGCAGTGCTAATCCGGGACTAGCGGGGGGCCGCTACAATGAGCAGTTCTTC. Residues: CASSANPGLAGGRYNEQFF.

V usage is TRBV24-1 and J usage is TRBJ2-7; 8 nucleotides agree with TRBD1. Germline V lookup: CDR1 KGHDR, CDR2 SFDVKD. V shed 9 bases and J 5 bases; nucleotides not matched to a gene: 2. The length of the CDR3 is 11 residues. DNA for the CDR3: TGTGCCACCTCGGACAGGGACGAGCAGTACTTC. Protein sequence: CATSDRDEQYF.

This rearrangement joins TRBV6-1 to TRBJ1-5; TRBD1 might be the D (6 bases). Trimming removed 3 bases from V and 1 base from J, with 10 bases in between. The CDR3 sequence is 15 residues long. Germline values: CDR1 MNHNS, CDR2 SASEGT. CDR3 coding DNA: TGTGCCAGCAGTGAGGGGAGGGGGAGCAATCAGCCCCAGCATTTT. Translated: CASSEGRGSNQPQHF.

The gene calls are TRBV6-5 and TRBJ1-6; TRBD1 is a possible D gene (6 bases). The CDR3 sequence is 15 residues long. CDR1 and CDR2 from the germline V gene are MNHEY and SVGAGI. V was trimmed by 7 bases and J by 0 bases, leaving 10 bases between them. CDR3 in amino acids: CASTGQSSYNSPLHF. CDR3 in DNA: TGTGCCAGCACCGGACAGAGCTCCTATAATTCACCCCTCCACTTT.